Below, 8 T cell receptor beta chains from the same sample are listed, as sequenced in a study of blood T cell repertoires in COVID-19. The method was immunoSEQ multiplex PCR; TCRdb's version includes in-frame clones alone and lacks a portion of them. The profile shows 50,000 to 75,000 clones, around 91% of them singletons. The source material was peripheral blood. The receptors come from a human donor in a cohort sampled during active COVID-19.

The J gene is TRBJ1-2, the V gene TRBV7-9, with D unresolved. Trimming cost V 3 bases and J 7 bases, with 15 bases left between them. From germline, CDR1 is SEHNR and CDR2 FQNEAQ (reference sequence). The CDR3 length is 14 residues. Here the CDR3 reads CASSLWSLSGGYTF. The DNA for the CDR3 is TGTGCCAGCAGCTTGTGGTCACTCTCGGGTGGCTACACCTTC.

This rearrangement joins TRBV5-1 to TRBJ2-5; 7 positions match TRBD2. Germline V gene sequence: CDR1 SGHRS, CDR2 YFSETQ. The J segment lost 6 bases and the V segment lost 0 bases, leaving 11 bases of the junction unmatched. The CDR3 has 16 amino acids. In DNA form, the CDR3 reads TGCGCCAGCAGCTTGGATTCGGGGGGTTGGAAAAAGACCCAGTACTTC. Its translation: CASSLDSGGWKKTQYF.

This clone has a single count. The chain links TRBV7-2 to TRBJ2-7; D remains unclear. This CDR3 region has 15 residues. V was pared by 1 base and J by 2 bases, with 12 bases between. CDR1 SGHTA and CDR2 FQGNSA come from the germline V gene. CDR3 bases: TGTGCCAGCAGCTTAGGAGGTGCCAGTCCCTACGAGCAGTACTTC. Translating it yields CASSLGGASPYEQYF.

V usage is TRBV29-1 and J usage is TRBJ1-2; possible D gene TRBD1, 5 bases. This CDR3 comprises 15 residues. Germline V CDR1 and CDR2: SQVTM, ANQGSEA. V was clipped by 0 bases and J by 5 bases, with 16 bases between them. The CDR3 DNA follows: TGCAGCGTTGAAGATCGGGGCGGGGGGGAATATGGCTACACCTTC. It yields the protein CSVEDRGGGEYGYTF.

The chain's CDR3 is CASANYSVYGYTF. As DNA, the CDR3 is TGTGCCAGTGCAAATTACAGTGTCTATGGCTACACCTTC. The chain employs TRBV19 and TRBJ1-2; D gene unclear. Germline loops: CDR1 LNHDA, CDR2 SQIVND (reference sequence). There are 13 residues in the CDR3. Trimming left V 8 bases short and J 4 bases short, with 14 bases between.

This clone was seen just once. This sequence joins TRBV5-4 and TRBJ2-2; 10 bases line up with TRBD2. Germline assignment: CDR1 SGHNT and CDR2 YYREEE (reference sequence). J was trimmed by 6 bases and V by 0 bases; bases with no gene match: 5. This CDR3 contains 16 residues. CDR3 sequence: CASSLVWLAGAGELFF. Here the CDR3 DNA reads TGTGCCAGCAGCTTGGTATGGCTAGCGGGGGCCGGGGAGCTGTTTTTT.

In DNA, the CDR3 is TGTGCCAGCACCACTCGTAGGTCAGGAATCGGTCAGCCCCAGCATTTT. Translating it yields CASTTRRSGIGQPQHF. The chain employs TRBV2 and TRBJ1-5; D not resolved. The CDR3 is 16 residues long. Germline CDR1 reads SNHLY; CDR2 reads FYNNEI. Trimming left V 7 bases short and J 6 bases short, with 22 bases between.

This clone has just one count. The chain carries TRBV11-2 and TRBJ2-3; tentative D call: TRBD1 (6 bases). Germline V lookup: CDR1 SGHAT, CDR2 FQNNGV. V was shortened by 3 bases and J by 4 bases, with 8 bases between the two germline ends. The CDR3 sequence is 13 residues long. The CDR3 is CASSLGAPDTQYF. Here the CDR3 DNA reads TGTGCCAGCAGCTTGGGGGCCCCAGATACGCAGTATTTT.